This T cell receptor (beta chain) is drawn from a study of blood T cell repertoires in COVID-19. This CDR3 is built from 18 residues. CDR1 MNHEY and CDR2 SMNVEV come from the germline V gene (reference sequence). V was shortened by 2 bases and J by 6 bases, with 22 bases between the two germline ends. Method: immunoSEQ multiplex PCR; TCRdb's copy keeps in-frame clones and lacks some. The table lists 25,000 or so clones, around 95% of them singletons. The receptor was derived from a human donor with active COVID-19. The donor label of this sample is uncertain. Material: peripheral blood. The J gene is TRBJ2-2, the V gene TRBV27; D perhaps matches TRBD1 (6 bases). The CDR3 loop is CASSLEGVGDLLSGELFF. The CDR3 nucleotides read TGTGCCAGCAGTTTAGAGGGGGTCGGGGACCTCCTCTCCGGGGAGCTGTTTTTT.